This TCR beta chain emerged from a study of OX40 agonist ivuxolimab in advanced cancers. Study as a whole: An anti-OX40 (CD134) antibody with agonistic activity, ivuxolimab, was administered to patients.

Trimming removed 2 bases at V and 5 bases at J, with 14 bases between. In germline, CDR1 is SGDLS, CDR2 YYNGEE. The CDR3 has 15 amino acids. The data were produced by immunoSEQ multiplex PCR, yet TCRdb's version contains in-frame clones alone and is incomplete. The table records approximately 70,000 clones, 88% of them present only once. The receptor's source is an adult with an advanced solid tumor such as melanoma, head and neck, liver or kidney cancer. The rearrangement uses TRBV9 and TRBJ2-1; perhaps TRBD1 as D (5 bases). Sequenced here: CD4+ or CD8+ T cells sorted from blood, sampled in a trial of the OX40 agonist ivuxolimab. The CDR3 loop reads CASSVRPTENNEQFF. DNA for the CDR3: TGTGCCAGCAGCGTCCGCCCGACAGAGAACAATGAGCAGTTCTTC.